The entry below describes one T cell receptor beta chain. Its antigen is not known. The data are from a study of beta chain features in type 1 diabetes. Study in general: Patients looked much like healthy donors when it came to age, gender and cell yields. Study-level points and caveats: Moderate but significant shortening of TCRB CDR3s was recorded in all four CD4+ subsets from Type 1 diabetes patients.

The germline V gene encodes CDR1 MNHEY and CDR2 SMNVEV (reference sequence). The CDR3 loop spans 17 amino acids. J gave up 10 bases and V 5 bases, and 15 bases lay outside the gene matches. The isolated RNA, all of it, was reverse transcribed, so expressed TCRB transcripts were what got sequenced. Repertoires were generated with immunoSEQ multiplex PCR, while TCRdb's copy carries only in-frame clones and drops some. The sample comprises about 230,000 clones, about a sixth of which are singletons, and approximately 0.086% rests with the top ten. On average, the one heparinised blood draw given by each donor was 90 to 150 mL.

Sequenced input: naive CD4+ T cells from blood. J is TRBJ2-1 and V is TRBV27; 12 bases are a match to TRBD2. The TCR was taken from a man between 25 and 39 years old with type 1 diabetes. The CDR3 DNA reads TGTGCCAGCAGTCCGGGGGGCGGACTAGCGGGAAGCCGGGAGCAGTTCTTC. It specifies CASSPGGGLAGSREQFF.